Here is one T cell receptor beta chain with its context. During its preparation, the TCRbeta library received unique molecular identifiers. TCRdb fed the PCR reads into MiXCR, producing one record per CDR3 protein. In the table there are 490,000 or so distinct CDR3 sequences, around 12% of which are singletons. This specimen belongs to a study of T-cell reconstitution after alpha-beta-depleted transplantation in children. There are 16 residues in the CDR3. The V gene lost 5 bases and the J gene lost 0 bases, with 13 bases spanning the gap. The V gene's germline CDR1 is SGHTA and CDR2 FQGTGA. The sequences come from PBMCs from the stem cell graft donor, collected from the stem cell graft. The chain joins TRBV7-3 to TRBJ2-2, with D perhaps matching TRBD1 or TRBD2 (5 bases each). This sequence originates from a human donor who donated a stem cell graft to a child with combined immunodeficiency. The CDR3 sequence: CASSPRGRSNTGELFF. CDR3 nucleotide sequence: TGTGCCAGCAGCCCGAGGGGTCGGTCGAACACCGGGGAGCTGTTTTTT.